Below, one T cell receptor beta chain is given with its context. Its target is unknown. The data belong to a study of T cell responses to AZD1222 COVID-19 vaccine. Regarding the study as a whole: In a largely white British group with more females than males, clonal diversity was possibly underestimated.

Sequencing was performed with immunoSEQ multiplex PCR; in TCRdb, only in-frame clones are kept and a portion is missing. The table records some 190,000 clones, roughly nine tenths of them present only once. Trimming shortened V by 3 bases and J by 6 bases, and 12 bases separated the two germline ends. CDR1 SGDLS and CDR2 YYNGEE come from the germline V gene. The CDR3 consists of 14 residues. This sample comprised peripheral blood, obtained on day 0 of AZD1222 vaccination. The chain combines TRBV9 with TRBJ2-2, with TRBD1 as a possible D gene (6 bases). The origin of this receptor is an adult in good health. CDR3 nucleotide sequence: TGTGCCAGCAGCGATTACAGGGAGCCCGGGGAGCTGTTTTTT. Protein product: CASSDYREPGELFF.